This T cell receptor (beta chain) was found in a study of cytomegalovirus exposure and HLA in healthy donors. Germline CDR1 is SGHVS and CDR2 is FQNEAQ. V gave up 5 bases and J gave up 2 bases; unmatched junction bases: 3. There are 16 residues in the CDR3. This clone came up once. The primer mix had 60 Vbeta and 13 Jbeta primers. The assay was immunoSEQ multiplex PCR, and TCRdb's table has in-frame clones only and misses some. The data hold some 150,000 clones, with around 68% observed a single time. Material for sequencing was PBMCs. The clonotype comes from a young man in good health and CMV-seronegative. The V call is TRBV7-8, the J call TRBJ2-3; 14 bases fit TRBD2. CDR3 in amino acids: CASSPGLAGATDTQYF. CDR3 in DNA: TGTGCCAGCAGCCCGGGACTAGCGGGAGCCACAGATACGCAGTATTTT. Combining the CDR3 with reference TRBV7-8 and TRBJ2-3 gives the whole variable domain GAGVSQSPRYKVAKRGQDVALRCDPISGHVSLFWYQQALGQGPEFLTYFQNEAQLDKSGLPSDRFFAERPEGSVSTLKIQRTQQEDSAVYLCASSPGLAGATDTQYFGPGTRLTVL.